This T cell receptor (gamma chain) was identified in a study of Vδ1+ human thymocytes. Looked up from germline, CDR1 is EGSTGY and CDR2 is YDSYTSSV. V was clipped by 0 bases and J by 1 base; unmatched bases: 3. The CDR3 is 14 amino acids. Extracted RNA was reverse transcribed into cDNA. Multiplex PCR used pooled V-gene forward primers and a constant-region reverse primer to amplify CDR3s. TCRdb fed the multiplex PCR reads to CATT. The sample has about 36,000 gamma-chain clones; about 19% are singletons. Study-level findings and limits: Bulk data may be misread because of unexpected Vdelta2 sequences. Thymic TRG and TRD repertoires appeared highly polyclonal, with Gaussian CDR3 length distributions. TRD repertoires were essentially private, unlike widely shared TRG clonotypes.

This clone has just a few counts. The target antigen is unknown. The sample has other DNA sequences that encode this CDR3 too. The clonotype originates from a girl in the first two years of life who had congenital heart surgery. Sequences were obtained from Vdelta1+ gamma-delta thymocytes from the thymus. This sample's subset: FACS-sorted CD3+ TCRalphabeta- TCRVdelta1+ TCRVdelta2- thymocytes. J is TRGJ1 or TRGJ2 and V is TRGV4. CDR3 in amino acids: CATWDGPNYYKKLF. For the CDR3, the DNA is TGTGCCACCTGGGATGGGCCCAATTATTATAAGAAACTCTTT.